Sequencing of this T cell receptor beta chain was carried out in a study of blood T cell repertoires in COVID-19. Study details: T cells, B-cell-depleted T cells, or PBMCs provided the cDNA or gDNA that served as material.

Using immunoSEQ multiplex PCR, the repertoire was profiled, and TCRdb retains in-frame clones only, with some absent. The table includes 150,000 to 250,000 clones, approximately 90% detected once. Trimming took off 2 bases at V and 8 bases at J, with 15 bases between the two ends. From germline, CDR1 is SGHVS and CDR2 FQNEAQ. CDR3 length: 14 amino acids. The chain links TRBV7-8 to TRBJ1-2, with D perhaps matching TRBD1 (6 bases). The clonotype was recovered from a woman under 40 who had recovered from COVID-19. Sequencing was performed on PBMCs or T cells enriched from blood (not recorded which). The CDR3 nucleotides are TGTGCCAGCAGCTTAAGGGAACAGGGAGGGGGCTACACCTTC. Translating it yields CASSLREQGGGYTF.